A single sample gave rise to the 18 T cell receptor beta chains below, sequenced in a study of cytomegalovirus exposure and HLA in healthy donors. PCR was performed using 60 Vbeta and 13 Jbeta primers. The protocol was immunoSEQ multiplex PCR, while the TCRdb copy is restricted to in-frame clones and leaves out a portion. Of about 130,000 clones in the sample, approximately 72% were seen once. The sequenced sample was PBMCs. The origin of the receptors is a human donor in good health.

The V and J genes are TRBV5-4 and TRBJ2-2; TRBD2 matches at 15 bases. V was clipped by 0 bases and J by 1 base; unmatched bases: 7. CDR1 SGHNT and CDR2 YYREEE come from the germline V gene (reference sequence). The CDR3 length is 20 residues. CDR3 sequence: CASSLAVGTSGRMNTGELFF. DNA for the CDR3: TGTGCCAGCAGCTTGGCCGTCGGGACTAGCGGGAGGATGAACACCGGGGAGCTGTTTTTT.

This rearrangement joins TRBV10-1 to TRBJ2-1; D is perhaps TRBD2 (6 bases). CDR3 length: 16 amino acids. In germline, CDR1 is WNHNN, CDR2 SYGVQD (reference sequence). V lost 0 bases and J lost 2, with 11 bases in between. CDR3 residues: CASSESRKRAYNEQFF. CDR3 nucleotide sequence: TGCGCCAGCAGTGAGTCGAGGAAGCGGGCCTACAATGAGCAGTTCTTC.

The chain uses TRBV7-3 and TRBJ2-7; tentative D call: TRBD2 (6 bases). V lost 2 bases, J lost 0 bases, and 11 bases lay in between. The CDR3 is 15 amino acids. Germline lookup yields CDR1 SGHTA and CDR2 FQGTGA. For the CDR3, the DNA is TGTGCCAGCAGCTTATCGGGAGCGAGCTCCTACGAGCAGTACTTC. This gives the protein CASSLSGASSYEQYF. Drawing the rest from reference TRBV7-3 and TRBJ2-7, the complete variable domain is GAGVSQTPSNKVTEKGKYVELRCDPISGHTALYWYRQSLGQGPEFLIYFQGTGAADDSGLPNDRFFAVRPEGSVSTLKIQRTERGDSAVYLCASSLSGASSYEQYFGPGTRLTVT.

To note about this clone: The identical CDR3 is also encoded by other nucleotide sequences in the sample. The chain combines TRBV6-5 with TRBJ1-2; D is unresolved. The germline V gene encodes CDR1 MNHEY and CDR2 SVGAGI. The V end lost 0 bases, the J end lost 5 bases, and 7 bases lay between the germline ends. The CDR3 totals 13 residues. In nucleotides, the CDR3 is TGTGCCAGCAGTTACTCGGGAGGGTATGGCTACACCTTC. Amino acid sequence: CASSYSGGYGYTF.

The genes are TRBV6-1 and TRBJ2-7; the D gene is possibly TRBD1 (6 bases). Germline V gene lookup returns CDR1 MNHNS and CDR2 SASEGT. The CDR3 spans 12 residues. V was cut by 10 bases and J by 5 bases, with 15 bases left in between. This CDR3 is CATFDRPHEQYF. The CDR3 nucleotides are TGTGCCACCTTCGACAGGCCCCACGAGCAGTACTTC.

The chain has TRBV6-5 and TRBJ2-2, with D maybe TRBD2 (7 bases). Between the trimmed V and J ends, which lost 6 bases and 4 bases, there was a span of 15 bases. CDR1 and CDR2 from the germline V gene are MNHEY and SVGAGI. The CDR3 sequence is 15 residues long. The CDR3 region has the DNA TGTGCCAGCAGGAGTAGGGGGGGCGCCACCGGGGAGCTGTTTTTT. Amino acids: CASRSRGGATGELFF.

The CDR3 loop reads CASSSTLQGTSNQPQHF. For the CDR3, the DNA is TGTGCCAGCAGCTCTACCCTACAGGGAACTAGCAATCAGCCCCAGCATTTT. The V call is TRBV5-6, the J call TRBJ1-5; tentatively, D is TRBD1 (6 bases). CDR1 SGHDT and CDR2 YYEEEE come from the germline V gene. V gave up 3 bases and J gave up 0 bases, with 16 bases separating them. This CDR3 has 17 residues. The whole variable domain, filled in from reference TRBV5-6 and TRBJ1-5, reads DAGVTQSPTHLIKTRGQQVTLRCSPKSGHDTVSWYQQALGQGPQFIFQYYEEEERQRGNFPDRFSGHQFPNYSSELNVNALLLGDSALYLCASSSTLQGTSNQPQHFGDGTRLSIL.

This clone has a handful of counts. The V gene is TRBV27, the J gene TRBJ1-1, with TRBD1 matching over 8 bases. J gave up 0 bases and V 4 bases, and 7 bases lay outside the gene matches. In germline, CDR1 is MNHEY, CDR2 SMNVEV (reference sequence). The CDR3 runs 16 residues. The DNA of the CDR3 is TGTGCCAGCAGTTCCATACGGACAGGGATGAACACTGAAGCTTTCTTT. It codes for CASSSIRTGMNTEAFF.

CDR3 nucleotides: TGTGCCACCAGCCGGATTACCGGGACCCCTGGAGGGTCCACTGAAGCTTTCTTT. This sequence encodes CATSRITGTPGGSTEAFF. The rearrangement joins TRBV15 to TRBJ1-1, with D possibly being TRBD1 (5 bases). Looked up from germline, CDR1 is LNHNV and CDR2 is YYDKDF (reference sequence). V gave up 5 bases and J gave up 4 bases, with 26 bases separating them. The CDR3 is made up of 18 amino acids.

This clone was detected only a few times. The chain employs TRBV27 and TRBJ1-5; 7 bases match TRBD1. CDR1 is MNHEY, CDR2 SMNVEV, per germline (reference sequence). This CDR3 region has 17 residues. V lost 0 bases and J lost 5; bases outside the gene matches: 10. CDR3 DNA: TGTGCCAGCAGTTTATCGGGGCCGACAGGGCCGGATCAGCCCCAGCATTTT. Protein: CASSLSGPTGPDQPQHF.

J is TRBJ2-1 and V is TRBV6-1; maybe TRBD2 (6 bases). This CDR3 has 15 amino acids. V was cut by 8 bases and J by 2 bases, with 16 bases left in between. Germline V CDR1 and CDR2: MNHNS, SASEGT. This chain's CDR3 is CASQRWREPYNEQFF. The CDR3 DNA is TGTGCCAGCCAGCGATGGCGGGAACCCTACAATGAGCAGTTCTTC.

The V call is TRBV27, the J call TRBJ2-7; 8 bases align to TRBD1. Germline V gene data show CDR1 as MNHEY and CDR2 as SMNVEV (reference sequence). V trimming: 4 bases; J trimming: 2 bases; junction bases outside the gene matches: 4. CDR3 length: 14 amino acids. This CDR3 reads CASSWDRKPYEQYF. The CDR3 DNA reads as TGTGCCAGCAGTTGGGACAGGAAACCCTACGAGCAGTACTTC.

The chain employs TRBV15 and TRBJ2-6, with TRBD1 identical over 12 bases. The CDR3 runs 20 residues. Per germline, CDR1 LNHNV and CDR2 YYDKDF (reference sequence). Germline trimming cut 0 bases from V and 3 bases from J; bases unmatched to any gene: 9. CDR3 protein: CATSRDPPGTGGSGANVLTF. The CDR3 bases are TGTGCCACCAGCAGAGATCCGCCCGGGACAGGGGGCAGTGGGGCCAACGTCCTGACTTTC.

The chain is built from TRBV7-9 and TRBJ2-5, with D maybe TRBD2 (6 bases). The ends were cut back, 0 bases at V and 5 bases at J, with 13 bases in the middle. Germline values: CDR1 SEHNR, CDR2 FQNEAQ (reference sequence). This CDR3 has 15 amino acids. The CDR3 region has the DNA TGTGCCAGCAGCTTAGCGCTGGGACGGGAGGAGACCCAGTACTTC. Its protein is CASSLALGREETQYF.

V is TRBV7-2 and J is TRBJ2-5; 10 bases fit TRBD1. TRBJ2-7 matches the DNA end more closely, so the J call is doubtful. Germline V CDR1 and CDR2: SGHTA, FQGNSA. The CDR3 loop spans 14 amino acids. CDR3 amino acids: CASSSPGTGVEQYF. The DNA for the CDR3 is TGTGCCAGCAGCTCCCCCGGGACAGGGGTCGAGCAGTACTTC.

This clone has a handful of counts. V and J are TRBV6-4 and TRBJ1-2; 9 positions match TRBD1. J gave up 4 bases and V 4 bases, and 7 bases lay outside the gene matches. The CDR3 contains 15 residues. Looked up from germline, CDR1 is MRHNA and CDR2 is SNTAGT. This chain's CDR3 is CASSVEGQGIYGYTF. CDR3 DNA: TGTGCCAGCAGTGTGGAGGGACAGGGAATCTATGGCTACACCTTC.

V gene TRBV19 combines with J gene TRBJ1-2; 8 bases agree with TRBD1. The J segment lost 5 bases and the V segment lost 4 bases, leaving 12 bases of the junction unmatched. The germline V gene encodes CDR1 LNHDA and CDR2 SQIVND (reference sequence). This CDR3 is built from 16 residues. The CDR3 spells CASSKSGGVQFYGYTF. The CDR3, as DNA: TGTGCCAGTAGTAAATCAGGGGGCGTGCAGTTTTATGGCTACACCTTC.

V gene TRBV30 combines with J gene TRBJ2-7; 7 nucleotides match TRBD1. With V trimmed by 2 bases and J by 12 bases, 10 bases remained unmatched. Germline-derived CDR1 and CDR2 are GTSNPN and SVGIG (reference sequence). This CDR3 has 12 residues. The CDR3 region has the DNA TGTGCCTGGAGTCCCAGACAGGGAGTGCCGTACTTC. Translated: CAWSPRQGVPYF.